A single sample is the source of the 30 T cell receptor beta chains below, sequenced in a study of T and B cells in COVID-19 patients. Each TRB amplification used 250-500 ng of genomic DNA from blood. Multiplex PCR with BIOMED2 TRB-A/B primer pools amplified TRB rearrangements. Each CDR3 protein gets one entry after TCRdb re-called the multiplex PCR reads with MiXCR. In the table there are over a thousand distinct CDR3 sequences, about a fifth of which are singletons. The sample was blood. The receptors derive from a human donor with active COVID-19.

This clonotype counts as medium-sized. The chain has TRBV5-1 and TRBJ2-2; D gene uncertain. The V gene's germline CDR1 is SGHRS and CDR2 YFSETQ. V dropped 0 bases and J dropped 6 bases, with 6 bases sitting between them. The CDR3 is 13 residues long. CDR3: CASSLATAGELFF. The DNA of the CDR3 is TGCGCCAGCAGCTTGGCTACTGCCGGGGAGCTGTTTTTT.

The chain employs TRBV7-3 and TRBJ2-5, with 8 bases fitting TRBD1. V trimming: 2 bases; J trimming: 4 bases; junction bases outside the gene matches: 3. Germline loops: CDR1 SGHTA, CDR2 FQGTGA. The CDR3 sequence is 14 residues long. The CDR3 nucleotides are TGTGCCAGCAGCTTAGACAGGGGTGGAGAGACCCAGTACTTC. Its translation: CASSLDRGGETQYF.

This chain joins TRBV20-1 and TRBJ2-1; TRBD2 aligns across 10 bases. The CDR3 has 15 amino acids. Germline V gives CDR1 DFQATT, CDR2 SNEGSKA (reference sequence). V was pared by 4 bases and J by 7 bases, with 10 bases of the junction left unmatched. Here the CDR3 DNA reads TGCAGTGCTATGCCGGGTCTAGCGGGAGTAAATGAGCAGTTCTTC. Translation: CSAMPGLAGVNEQFF.

The J gene is TRBJ2-6, the V gene TRBV5-6, with a weak D call TRBD2 (6 bases). CDR3 length equals 18 residues. Germline V gene data show CDR1 as SGHDT and CDR2 as YYEEEE. Between the trimmed V and J ends, which lost 3 bases and 6 bases, there was a span of 22 bases. The CDR3 region has the DNA TGTGCCAGCAGCTGGCGGGGCCAAGGAGTCTCTAAGGCCAACGTCCTGACTTTC. Protein sequence: CASSWRGQGVSKANVLTF.

This chain connects TRBV5-6 to TRBJ2-7; the match to TRBD1 covers 11 bases. Trimming at V came to 2 bases and at J to 9 bases, leaving 10 bases not matched to a gene. The germline CDR1 and CDR2 sequences are SGHDT and YYEEEE. This CDR3 region has 15 residues. CDR3 coding DNA: TGTGCCAGCAGCTTACCCCCGGGACAGGGGGTTGCGCAGTACTTC. It translates to CASSLPPGQGVAQYF.

This clonotype counts as medium-sized (0.01 to 0.1%). The V gene is TRBV6-6, the J gene TRBJ1-3; no firm D call. V gave up 5 bases and J gave up 4 bases, with 18 bases separating them. Germline CDR1 is MNHNY and CDR2 is SVGAGI (reference sequence). The CDR3 runs 16 residues. CDR3 sequence reads: CASSPSEALYGNTIYF. The CDR3 bases are TGTGCCAGCAGTCCTTCAGAGGCCCTTTACGGAAACACCATATATTTT.

This clonotype is judged large (0.1 to 1%). The V gene is TRBV29-1, the J gene TRBJ1-5; D may be TRBD1 (6 bases). The CDR3 is made up of 12 amino acids. The germline gives CDR1 SQVTM, CDR2 ANQGSEA. Trimming left V 5 bases short and J 4 bases short, with 9 bases between. CDR3 amino acids: CSVIGQNQPQHF. CDR3 coding DNA: TGCAGCGTTATCGGACAGAATCAGCCCCAGCATTTT. The full variable domain, with the rest looked up from reference TRBV29-1 and TRBJ1-5, is SAVISQKPSRDICQRGTSLTIQCQVDSQVTMMFWYRQQPGQSLTLIATANQGSEATYESGFVIDKFPISRPNLTFSTLTVSNMSPEDSSIYLCSVIGQNQPQHFGDGTRLSIL.

By its share, this clonotype is large. J is TRBJ2-1 and V is TRBV6-1; D is undetermined. Germline-derived CDR1 and CDR2 are MNHNS and SASEGT. The V and J ends lost 1 base and 3 bases respectively, with 4 bases between them. This CDR3 contains 13 residues. CDR3 DNA sequence: TGTGCCAGCAGTGAAGAAAGCTACAATGAGCAGTTCTTC. It yields the protein CASSEESYNEQFF.

Sample share makes this clonotype large. The chain joins TRBV6-6 to TRBJ2-3; D uncertain. CDR1 MNHNY and CDR2 SVGAGI come from the germline V gene (reference sequence). Between the trimmed V and J ends, which lost 0 bases and 0 bases, there was a span of 10 bases. CDR3 length: 16 amino acids. The CDR3 sequence is CASSYSIGGSTDTQYF. For the CDR3, the DNA is TGTGCCAGCAGTTACTCAATTGGCGGTAGCACAGATACGCAGTATTTT.

The chain is built from TRBV15 and TRBJ1-3; D is unresolved. The CDR3 length is 17 residues. CDR1 is LNHNV and CDR2 is YYDKDF in the germline V gene (reference sequence). CDR3 loop: CVTSREPQYQRGNTIYF. In DNA form, the CDR3 reads TGTGTTACCAGCAGAGAACCCCAGTATCAAAGGGGAAACACCATATATTTT.

This clonotype is categorized as large. This chain joins TRBV29-1 and TRBJ1-1, with D possibly TRBD1 on 6 matching bases. The CDR3 consists of 16 residues. Germline loops: CDR1 SQVTM, CDR2 ANQGSEA. V was trimmed by 1 base and J by 1 base, leaving 16 bases between them. The CDR3 DNA reads TGCAGCGTTGAAGGGCCCAGGGGAGGTCGGAACACTGAAGCTTTCTTT. As protein: CSVEGPRGGRNTEAFF.

The chain couples TRBV19 to TRBJ2-7; TRBD1 aligns across 11 bases. The CDR3 extends over 13 amino acids. V was pared by 5 bases and J by 9 bases, with 6 bases of the junction left unmatched. Germline V gene sequence: CDR1 LNHDA, CDR2 SQIVND (reference sequence). The CDR3 spells CASSPGQGVAQYF. The CDR3 DNA reads TGTGCCAGTAGTCCGGGACAGGGGGTTGCGCAGTACTTC.

This clonotype is medium-sized (0.01 to 0.1%) within its sample. The J gene is TRBJ1-1, the V gene TRBV27; D ambiguous. Trimming stripped 6 bases from V and 7 bases from J, with 21 bases between. The CDR3 loop spans 15 amino acids. In germline, CDR1 is MNHEY, CDR2 SMNVEV (reference sequence). The CDR3 is CASSALGIGVIEAFF. The CDR3 bases are TGTGCCAGCAGCGCCTTGGGAATAGGTGTGATTGAAGCTTTCTTT.

This clonotype is medium-sized (0.01 to 0.1%) by share. The chain carries TRBV4-3 and TRBJ1-4; 7 bases align to TRBD1. This CDR3 spans 14 amino acids. Per germline, CDR1 LGHNA and CDR2 YSLEER. V was clipped by 3 bases and J by 3 bases; unmatched bases: 1. CDR3 amino acids: CASSHQGANEKLFF. The CDR3 DNA reads as TGCGCCAGCAGCCACCAGGGGGCTAATGAAAAACTGTTTTTT.

By share, this clonotype counts as medium-sized. The CDR3 here is CASSWGYTQVGETQYF. The CDR3, as DNA: TGTGCCAGCAGCTGGGGGTACACACAGGTTGGGGAGACCCAGTACTTC. This chain connects TRBV5-6 to TRBJ2-5; D may be TRBD1 or TRBD2 (5 bases each). Between the trimmed V and J ends, which lost 3 bases and 5 bases, there was a span of 20 bases. Germline assignment: CDR1 SGHDT and CDR2 YYEEEE. This CDR3 region has 16 residues.

This clonotype was found a few times. The chain joins TRBV4-3 to TRBJ2-5, with 9 positions matching TRBD2. The V and J ends lost 0 bases and 2 bases, in that order; junction bases with no gene match: 1. CDR1 is LGHNA and CDR2 is YSLEER in the germline V gene. The CDR3 sequence is 15 residues long. For the CDR3, the DNA is TGCGCCAGCAGCCAAGATGCGGGAGGGCAAGAGACCCAGTACTTC. Its protein product is CASSQDAGGQETQYF.

Relative to its sample, this clonotype is large (0.1 to 1%). The CDR3 sequence is CASSPGVWGTKYEQYF. The CDR3 DNA reads TGTGCCAGTAGTCCGGGTGTGTGGGGGACGAAGTACGAGCAGTACTTC. This rearrangement joins TRBV19 to TRBJ2-7; D assignment may be TRBD1 or TRBD2 (5 bases each). This CDR3 region has 16 residues. Germline V gene lookup returns CDR1 LNHDA and CDR2 SQIVND (reference sequence). The V gene lost 5 bases and the J gene lost 4 bases, with 21 bases spanning the gap.

This clonotype is labeled as medium-sized. The chain is built from TRBV18 and TRBJ1-2; no clear D. The CDR3 contains 14 residues. V dropped 3 bases and J dropped 8 bases, with 16 bases sitting between them. Germline-derived CDR1 and CDR2 are KGHSH and LQKENI. The CDR3 here is CASSPYNVQRGYTF. Here the CDR3 DNA reads TGTGCCAGCTCACCCTACAACGTTCAGCGGGGCTACACCTTC.

This clonotype counts as medium-sized (0.01 to 0.1%). The chain links TRBV5-6 to TRBJ1-2, with D possibly being TRBD1 (5 bases). Germline CDR1 is SGHDT and CDR2 is YYEEEE. The length of the CDR3 is 15 residues. V was trimmed by 4 bases and J by 6 bases, leaving 19 bases between them. The CDR3 DNA is TGTGCCAGCAGCCCAACGACAGCCCCTGCTAATGGCTACACCTTC. Translation: CASSPTTAPANGYTF.

The rearrangement joins TRBV27 to TRBJ2-7, with 10 positions matching TRBD1. Germline V CDR1 and CDR2: MNHEY, SMNVEV (reference sequence). The CDR3 sequence is 15 residues long. V dropped 9 bases and J dropped 5; count of bases not matched to a gene: 13. The CDR3 sequence is CASSDPGQGFHEQYF. Here the CDR3 DNA reads TGTGCCAGTAGTGACCCGGGACAGGGGTTCCACGAGCAGTACTTC.

V and J are TRBV28 and TRBJ2-7, with TRBD1 matching over 11 bases. The junction had 8 bases not matched to a gene; V was cut back by 6 bases and J by 7 bases. Germline CDR1 reads MDHEN; CDR2 reads SYDVKM. This CDR3 has 14 residues. DNA for the CDR3: TGTGCCAGCAGGGGAGGACAGGGGGCTCGAGAGCAGTACTTC. It translates to CASRGGQGAREQYF.

The chain links TRBV19 to TRBJ2-5; 12 bases match TRBD2. This CDR3 comprises 15 residues. Germline CDR1 LNHDA, CDR2 SQIVND (reference sequence). V shed 6 bases, J shed 4 bases, and the junction held 6 bases outside the gene matches. DNA for the CDR3: TGTGCCAGTAGCGGACTAGCGGGAAAGAGAGAGACCCAGTACTTC. It translates to CASSGLAGKRETQYF.

This clonotype counts as medium-sized. This chain connects TRBV5-1 to TRBJ2-3; the D is unclear. V was trimmed by 2 bases and J by 0 bases, leaving 10 bases between them. The length of the CDR3 is 15 residues. Germline-derived CDR1 and CDR2 are SGHRS and YFSETQ. CDR3 nucleotide sequence: TGCGCCAGCAGCTTTAAGGGATCTAGCACAGATACGCAGTATTTT. Its protein product is CASSFKGSSTDTQYF.

This clonotype rates as large. This rearrangement joins TRBV5-5 to TRBJ1-3; D gene ambiguous. The length of the CDR3 is 14 residues. Germline-derived CDR1 and CDR2 are SGHKS and YYEKEE (reference sequence). Trimming removed 4 bases at V and 7 bases at J, with 15 bases between. CDR3 residues: CASSPTWNGNTIYF. CDR3 nucleotides: TGTGCCAGCAGCCCTACATGGAATGGGAACACCATATATTTT.

Judged by abundance, this clonotype is medium-sized. The rearrangement joins TRBV24-1 to TRBJ2-1; no definite D call. With 6 bases removed from V and 0 bases from J, the gap between germline ends came to 11 bases. The germline CDR1 and CDR2 sequences are KGHDR and SFDVKD. The CDR3 loop spans 15 amino acids. Written as DNA, the CDR3 is TGTGCCACCAGTCCCGGGTCGAGCTCCTACAATGAGCAGTTCTTC. The encoded protein is CATSPGSSSYNEQFF.

The chain joins TRBV4-3 to TRBJ1-1; D is unclear. Germline assignment: CDR1 LGHNA and CDR2 YSLEER. The ends were cut back, 0 bases at V and 3 bases at J, with 8 bases in the middle. The length of the CDR3 is 14 residues. For the CDR3, the DNA is TGCGCCAGCAGCCAAGATGTCGTGGACACTGAAGCTTTCTTT. It encodes CASSQDVVDTEAFF.

This clonotype appeared a few times. The chain uses TRBV7-2 and TRBJ2-5; D not resolved. Germline CDR1 is SGHTA and CDR2 is FQGNSA. Trimming took off 7 bases at V and 0 bases at J, with 15 bases between the two ends. This CDR3 comprises 15 residues. The CDR3 DNA is TGTGCCAGCACTTATCCGGGCCCGTACCAAGAGACCCAGTACTTC. This encodes CASTYPGPYQETQYF.

This clonotype is medium-sized within its sample. The rearrangement links TRBV12-3 or TRBV12-4 to TRBJ2-2, with D hard to call. The ends were cut back, 3 bases at V and 1 base at J, with 6 bases in the middle. The length of the CDR3 is 14 residues. The CDR3 coding sequence is TGTGCCAGCAGTTTCGACGGGAACACCGGGGAGCTGTTTTTT. It codes for CASSFDGNTGELFF.

This clonotype is termed medium-sized. The chain is built from TRBV20-1 and TRBJ1-2; 9 bases are shared with TRBD1. Germline V CDR1 and CDR2: DFQATT, SNEGSKA (reference sequence). CDR3 length: 13 amino acids. Unmatched junction bases numbered 3, after V lost 4 bases and J lost 3 bases. The CDR3 spells CSANRQGDYGYTF. The CDR3 DNA follows: TGCAGTGCTAACCGACAGGGGGACTATGGCTACACCTTC.

This clonotype is medium-sized in the sample. The V and J genes are TRBV20-1 and TRBJ2-3; tentative D call: TRBD1 (5 bases). CDR3 length: 15 amino acids. Germline V gene sequence: CDR1 DFQATT, CDR2 SNEGSKA (reference sequence). Trimming stripped 0 bases from V and 3 bases from J, with 13 bases between. CDR3 DNA sequence: TGCAGTGCTAGAGATCAGGGCGACGGGACAGATACGCAGTATTTT. This sequence encodes CSARDQGDGTDTQYF.